The clone carrying this T cell receptor (beta chain) was counted at least ten times. This CDR3 is built from 13 residues. Germline V lookup: CDR1 SGHTA, CDR2 FQGNSA. The ends were cut back, 4 bases at V and 0 bases at J, with 7 bases in the middle. TCRdb redid the calling of the RACE reads with MiXCR, one entry per CDR3 protein. The data show some 250,000 distinct CDR3 sequences, with around 7% seen just once and 1.2% held by the top ten. These data originate in a study of human T cells and chemical hapten exposure. Study context: Sensitizing treatment utilized 2% DPC over a roughly 2 cm by roughly 2 cm portion of upper inner arm skin.

Time point here: pre-sensitization, week 0. Treatment of the sample: therapeutic diphenylcyclopropenone sensitization with weekly scalp DPC. Only after blood had been drawn was each patch test applied. This chain connects TRBV7-2 to TRBJ2-7; tentative D call: TRBD1 (5 bases). The sequence was collected from a man aged 18 to 29 with alopecia areata. Some clones in this sample may be carry-over from other donors' samples. The input for sequencing was whole blood, taken in connection with sensitization to the hapten diphenylcyclopropenone (DPC). Here the CDR3 DNA reads TGTGCCAGCAGCTCGGACAACTCCTACGAGCAGTACTTC. Translated: CASSSDNSYEQYF.